The 32 T cell receptor beta chains listed next were all sequenced from one sample in a study of blood T cell repertoires in COVID-19 (TCRdb year 2020). The library was generated by the immunoSEQ multiplex PCR assay. TCRdb mirrors the immuneACCESS table, restricted to in-frame sequences. Some clones are absent from its copies; in checked studies, under half trace to an unresolved V gene, and the reason for the others is unknown. The sample table shows some 120,000 clones, and approximately 88% are seen once. Jointly, the top ten make up about 7.3% of the sample. The sequenced sample consisted of peripheral blood. The receptors originated from a man between 50 and 59 years old with acute or convalescent COVID-19.

The rearrangement joins TRBV19 to TRBJ1-6; tentatively, D is TRBD1 (5 bases). V lost 4 bases and J 4 bases, leaving 14 bases between the germline ends. The CDR3 sequence is 16 residues long. Germline lookup yields CDR1 LNHDA and CDR2 SQIVND (reference sequence). This CDR3 reads CASSRSWGQYNSPLHF. CDR3 sequence (DNA): TGTGCCAGTAGTAGGAGCTGGGGCCAATATAATTCACCCCTCCACTTT.

J is TRBJ2-3 and V is TRBV7-2, with D possibly TRBD1 on 6 matching bases. V was trimmed by 1 base and J by 1 base, leaving 9 bases between them. Germline V gene lookup returns CDR1 SGHTA and CDR2 FQGNSA. This CDR3 contains 15 residues. CDR3 loop: CASSLGNRGTDTQYF. For the CDR3, the DNA is TGTGCCAGCAGCTTAGGAAACAGGGGCACAGATACGCAGTATTTT.

V and J are TRBV5-5 and TRBJ1-2, with TRBD1 matching 7 bases. The V and J ends lost 3 bases and 1 base, in that order; junction bases with no gene match: 3. The length of the CDR3 is 14 residues. Germline CDR1 SGHKS, CDR2 YYEKEE (reference sequence). DNA of the CDR3: TGTGCCAGCAGCTCAGACAGGGTTAACTATGGCTACACCTTC. Its translation is CASSSDRVNYGYTF.

The genes are TRBV3-1 (or the pseudogene TRBV3-2) and TRBJ2-7; 9 nucleotides line up with TRBD1. V trimming: 4 bases; J trimming: 5 bases; junction bases outside the gene matches: 9. The CDR3 runs 15 residues. Germline-derived CDR1 and CDR2 are LGHDT and YNNKEL (reference sequence). As DNA, the CDR3 is TGTGCCAGCAGCCCAGGGGACAGGGTAGTTGACGAGCAGTACTTC. Protein product: CASSPGDRVVDEQYF.

This sequence joins TRBV21-1 and TRBJ2-7; the table's D call, TRBD1, has no DNA check behind it. TRBV21-1 is assigned pseudogene status. CDR3 length: 15 amino acids. This CDR3 is CASSMGTGESYEQYF. The CDR3 DNA reads as TGTGCCAGCAGCATGGGGACAGGGGAATCCTACGAGCAGTACTTC.

This sequence joins TRBV7-8 and TRBJ2-7; no reliable D call. Per the germline V gene, CDR1 is SGHVS and CDR2 is FQNEAQ. Trimming shortened V by 3 bases and J by 4 bases, and 16 bases separated the two germline ends. The CDR3 totals 15 residues. The CDR3 bases are TGTGCCAGCAGCTTGAGGAACGGCCCCTCATACGAGCAGTACTTC. Translation gives CASSLRNGPSYEQYF.

This clone appeared once. V gene TRBV24-1 combines with J gene TRBJ2-1, with 8 bases matching TRBD1. Unmatched junction bases numbered 8, after V lost 5 bases and J lost 6 bases. This CDR3 has 15 amino acids. Germline V lookup: CDR1 KGHDR, CDR2 SFDVKD. CDR3 amino acids: CATSGPDRGGNEQFF. CDR3 nucleotides: TGTGCCACCAGTGGCCCCGACAGGGGAGGCAATGAGCAGTTCTTC.

V gene TRBV7-8 combines with J gene TRBJ2-1; unclear D gene. V dropped 5 bases and J dropped 0 bases, with 14 bases sitting between them. This CDR3 region has 16 residues. Germline V gene sequence: CDR1 SGHVS, CDR2 FQNEAQ. This CDR3 is CASSLPQVSSYNEQFF. The CDR3 DNA reads TGTGCCAGCAGCCTCCCCCAGGTGAGCTCCTACAATGAGCAGTTCTTC.

This chain uses TRBV5-5 with TRBJ1-1, with 10 bases that match TRBD1. Germline V gives CDR1 SGHKS, CDR2 YYEKEE (reference sequence). Unmatched junction bases numbered 15, after V lost 5 bases and J lost 5 bases. The CDR3 covers 17 residues. The CDR3 region is CASSYRDRGRGKTEAFF. Here the CDR3 DNA reads TGTGCCAGCAGTTACCGGGACAGGGGAAGAGGAAAGACTGAAGCTTTCTTT.

To note about this clone: Additional DNA sequences in this sample encode the identical CDR3. In nucleotides, the CDR3 is TGTGCCAGCTCACCAGTCGGTAGCTCCTACAATGAGCAGTTCTTC. Its translation: CASSPVGSSYNEQFF. V and J are TRBV18 and TRBJ2-1, with D uncertain. V was clipped by 2 bases and J by 0 bases, with 8 bases between them. The CDR3 runs to 15 residues. Germline lookup yields CDR1 KGHSH and CDR2 LQKENI.

The V and J genes are TRBV2 and TRBJ2-3; 8 bases match TRBD1. The CDR3 spans 16 residues. Per the germline V gene, CDR1 is SNHLY and CDR2 is FYNNEI. V trimming: 0 bases; J trimming: 5 bases; junction bases outside the gene matches: 7. Here the CDR3 DNA reads TGTGCCAGCAGTGAAGCGGCAGGGGGCTATGGAGATACGCAGTATTTT. Protein: CASSEAAGGYGDTQYF. Drawing the rest from reference TRBV2 and TRBJ2-3, the complete variable domain is EPEVTQTPSHQVTQMGQEVILRCVPISNHLYFYWYRQILGQKVEFLVSFYNNEISEKSEIFDDQFSVERPDGSNFTLKIRSTKLEDSAMYFCASSEAAGGYGDTQYFGPGTRLTVL.

The rearrangement joins TRBV5-4 to TRBJ1-1; 7 bases are a match to TRBD1. CDR1 is SGHNT and CDR2 is YYREEE in the germline V gene (reference sequence). CDR3 length equals 18 residues. Trimming took 0 bases from V and 0 from J; bases not matched to a gene: 11. For the CDR3, the DNA is TGTGCCAGCAGCTTGGACCCCGAGAGGGGGCGCCTGAACACTGAAGCTTTCTTT. Protein: CASSLDPERGRLNTEAFF.

This clone was observed a handful of times. V and J are TRBV4-1 and TRBJ2-1, with D perhaps matching TRBD1 (6 bases). V was cut by 4 bases and J by 7 bases, with 20 bases left in between. This CDR3 comprises 16 residues. CDR1 MGHRA and CDR2 YSYEKL come from the germline V gene. The CDR3 DNA reads TGCGCCAGCAGCCCGCGGACAGCTCAGGCACAAAATGAGCAGTTCTTC. This sequence encodes CASSPRTAQAQNEQFF.

The rearrangement links TRBV3-1 (or the pseudogene TRBV3-2) to TRBJ1-5, with D uncertain. Between the trimmed V and J ends, which lost 0 bases and 7 bases, there was a span of 7 bases. The CDR3 runs to 13 residues. Germline V gene data show CDR1 as LGHDT and CDR2 as YNNKEL (reference sequence). This CDR3 is CASSQDREQPQHF. In nucleotides, the CDR3 is TGTGCCAGCAGCCAAGACCGGGAGCAGCCCCAGCATTTT.

The chain combines TRBV5-1 with TRBJ2-1; TRBD1 matches at 8 bases. CDR3 size: 14 residues. CDR1 and CDR2 from the germline V gene are SGHRS and YFSETQ. Unmatched junction bases numbered 8, after V lost 4 bases and J lost 8 bases. The CDR3 DNA sequence: TGCGCCAGCAGCCCTGGACAGGGCGGTGATGAGCAGTTCTTC. It specifies CASSPGQGGDEQFF.

V and J are TRBV29-1 and TRBJ2-4; D remains unclear. The CDR3 runs to 13 residues. Germline V gene sequence: CDR1 SQVTM, CDR2 ANQGSEA. V shed 0 bases and J shed 9 bases, with 12 bases lying between them. The CDR3 DNA reads TGCAGCGTTGAAGACCTCGAGGATTTCATTCAGTACTTC. It codes for CSVEDLEDFIQYF. Combining the CDR3 with reference TRBV29-1 and TRBJ2-4 gives the whole variable domain SAVISQKPSRDICQRGTSLTIQCQVDSQVTMMFWYRQQPGQSLTLIATANQGSEATYESGFVIDKFPISRPNLTFSTLTVSNMSPEDSSIYLCSVEDLEDFIQYFGAGTRLSVL.

This sequence joins TRBV5-1 and TRBJ2-1, with 9 bases lining up with TRBD2. The CDR3 consists of 14 residues. The germline V gene encodes CDR1 SGHRS and CDR2 YFSETQ. Germline trimming cut 2 bases from V and 6 bases from J; bases unmatched to any gene: 3. The CDR3 loop is CASSLATSGNEQFF. The CDR3 DNA reads TGCGCCAGCAGCTTAGCGACTAGCGGCAATGAGCAGTTCTTC.

This chain uses TRBV7-9 with TRBJ2-1; D perhaps matches TRBD1 (6 bases). Germline assignment: CDR1 SEHNR and CDR2 FQNEAQ (reference sequence). The CDR3 is 15 amino acids. V gave up 5 bases and J gave up 6 bases, with 17 bases separating them. As DNA, the CDR3 is TGTGCCAGCAGCCCACAGGGTTCCATCACCAATGAGCAGTTCTTC. It translates to CASSPQGSITNEQFF.

The chain recombines TRBV19 with TRBJ2-5; D is unresolved. The CDR3 covers 15 residues. V dropped 4 bases and J dropped 1 base, with 13 bases sitting between them. The germline V gene encodes CDR1 LNHDA and CDR2 SQIVND (reference sequence). CDR3 bases: TGTGCCAGTAGTAGATTCCGCCAGGCCCAAGAGACCCAGTACTTC. Its protein is CASSRFRQAQETQYF.

This clone was counted once. This rearrangement joins TRBV24-1 to TRBJ2-3, with 13 nucleotides matching TRBD2. V lost 4 bases to trimming and J lost 2 bases; unmatched junction nucleotides: 2. The germline V gene encodes CDR1 KGHDR and CDR2 SFDVKD. CDR3 length: 16 amino acids. DNA for the CDR3: TGTGCCACCAGTGAGGGGACTAGCGGGAACACAGATACGCAGTATTTT. The encoded protein is CATSEGTSGNTDTQYF.

This chain joins TRBV19 and TRBJ2-6, with 7 bases fitting TRBD2. J gave up 4 bases and V 5 bases, and 2 bases lay outside the gene matches. The V gene's germline CDR1 is LNHDA and CDR2 SQIVND (reference sequence). The CDR3 is 14 amino acids. CDR3 residues: CASSPGGGANVLTF. For the CDR3, the DNA is TGTGCCAGTAGTCCGGGAGGAGGGGCCAACGTCCTGACTTTC. The full variable domain, in which reference TRBV19 and TRBJ2-6 provide the parts outside the CDR3, is DGGITQSPKYLFRKEGQNVTLSCEQNLNHDAMYWYRQDPGQGLRLIYYSQIVNDFQKGDIAEGYSVSREKKESFPLTVTSAQKNPTAFYLCASSPGGGANVLTFGAGSRLTVL.

The chain combines TRBV3-1 (or the pseudogene TRBV3-2) with TRBJ2-1, with a possible D match to TRBD2 (7 bases). V was shortened by 3 bases and J by 12 bases, with 30 bases between the two germline ends. Germline V gene lookup returns CDR1 LGHDT and CDR2 YNNKEL (reference sequence). The CDR3 has 18 amino acids. The CDR3 DNA reads TGTGCCAGCAGCCAGGAATTTCCGGGACAACTTTATTTAGCGGGGCAGTTCTTC. Residues: CASSQEFPGQLYLAGQFF.

The chain couples TRBV19 to TRBJ2-7, with 8 positions matching TRBD2. CDR1 and CDR2 from the germline V gene are LNHDA and SQIVND (reference sequence). Germline trimming cut 8 bases from V and 2 bases from J; bases unmatched to any gene: 17. This CDR3 is 17 amino acids long. The CDR3 DNA sequence: TGTGCCAGTTCTCCGTCGAGCCGGGGACTAGGGACCTACGAGCAGTACTTC. Amino acid sequence: CASSPSSRGLGTYEQYF.

The chain couples TRBV21-1 to TRBJ2-7; the table assigns TRBD1, which was not confirmed against the DNA. TRBV21-1 is designated a pseudogene. CDR3 length: 14 amino acids. CDR3 sequence: CASSTPGQGYEQYF. CDR3 DNA: TGTGCCAGCAGCACGCCGGGACAGGGCTACGAGCAGTACTTC.

This chain joins TRBV19 and TRBJ2-6; the match to TRBD1 covers 9 bases. Trimming at V came to 5 bases and at J to 4 bases, leaving 18 bases not matched to a gene. This CDR3 contains 20 residues. Germline V gene sequence: CDR1 LNHDA, CDR2 SQIVND (reference sequence). CDR3 sequence (DNA): TGTGCCAGTAGTGGAGCCCCGGGACAGGGAGCCTGGGGGGGGGCCAACGTCCTGACTTTC. Its protein product is CASSGAPGQGAWGGANVLTF.

This clone was found a few times. The rearrangement uses TRBV19 and TRBJ1-2; TRBD1 agrees at 9 bases. The CDR3 covers 17 residues. After removal of 4 bases from V and 7 bases from J, the junction contained 16 bases not matched to a gene. The germline CDR1 and CDR2 sequences are LNHDA and SQIVND (reference sequence). The CDR3 protein is CASSTPGTGHNRGGYTF. The CDR3 bases are TGTGCCAGTAGTACCCCCGGGACAGGGCATAATAGGGGTGGCTACACCTTC.

V usage is TRBV6-2 or TRBV6-3 and J usage is TRBJ1-4, with 7 nucleotides matching TRBD1. The V gene end was trimmed by 3 bases and the J gene end by 6 bases; junction bases not matched to a gene: 7. Looked up from germline, CDR1 is MNHEY and CDR2 is SVGEGT. CDR3 length: 15 amino acids. CDR3 in DNA: TGTGCCAGCAGTTATTCGACAGGGACACATGAAAAACTGTTTTTT. Residues: CASSYSTGTHEKLFF.

This clone was counted between two and nine times. The rearrangement uses TRBV13 and TRBJ2-2; a weak D match, TRBD1 (5 bases). CDR1 and CDR2 (germline): PRHDT, FYEKMQ (reference sequence). Deletions cut 1 base from V and 2 bases from J, with 8 bases between. This CDR3 has 15 amino acids. The CDR3 sequence is CASSLVGANTGELFF. The CDR3 coding sequence is TGTGCCAGCAGCTTAGTTGGGGCAAACACCGGGGAGCTGTTTTTT.

The V and J genes are TRBV2 and TRBJ2-1; 9 bases line up with TRBD2. The CDR3 extends over 20 amino acids. Germline loops: CDR1 SNHLY, CDR2 FYNNEI. The V gene end was trimmed by 3 bases and the J gene end by 1 base; junction bases not matched to a gene: 16. The CDR3 reads CASSDPQAYGGRGSYNEQFF. The CDR3 nucleotides are TGTGCCAGCAGTGACCCCCAAGCATACGGCGGGAGGGGGTCCTACAATGAGCAGTTCTTC.

The chain links TRBV9 to TRBJ2-7, with 10 bases fitting TRBD1. The junction had 7 bases not matched to a gene; V was cut back by 3 bases and J by 4 bases. This CDR3 contains 15 residues. In germline, CDR1 is SGDLS, CDR2 YYNGEE. DNA of the CDR3: TGTGCCAGCAGCGAGCGGACAGGGGGAGGTTACGAGCAGTACTTC. This gives the protein CASSERTGGGYEQYF. Together with reference TRBV9 and TRBJ2-7, the CDR3 gives the full variable domain: DSGVTQTPKHLITATGQRVTLRCSPRSGDLSVYWYQQSLDQGLQFLIQYYNGEERAKGNILERFSAQQFPDLHSELNLSSLELGDSALYFCASSERTGGGYEQYFGPGTRLTVT.

The chain links TRBV19 to TRBJ1-1, with D hard to call. V lost 7 bases and J lost 5, with 17 bases in between. The CDR3 runs to 14 residues. The germline V gene has CDR1 LNHDA and CDR2 SQIVND (reference sequence). CDR3: CASNPGGWRTEAFF. CDR3 coding DNA: TGTGCCAGTAACCCGGGAGGGTGGAGGACTGAAGCTTTCTTT.

Written as DNA, the CDR3 is TGTGCCAGCAGCTCGGACAGGGGGCGCTTCCACGAGCAGTACTTC. Protein: CASSSDRGRFHEQYF. V is TRBV5-4 and J is TRBJ2-7; 11 nucleotides match TRBD1. V was clipped by 3 bases and J by 5 bases; unmatched bases: 7. CDR3 length: 15 residues. CDR1 and CDR2 from the germline V gene are SGHNT and YYREEE (reference sequence).